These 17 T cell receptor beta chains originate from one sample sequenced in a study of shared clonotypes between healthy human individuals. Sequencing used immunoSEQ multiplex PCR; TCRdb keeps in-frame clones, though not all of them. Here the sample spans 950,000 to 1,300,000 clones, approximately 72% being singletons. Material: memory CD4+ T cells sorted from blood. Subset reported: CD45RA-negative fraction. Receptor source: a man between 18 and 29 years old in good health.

In DNA form, the CDR3 reads TGTGCCAGCAGCTTACTGGGGGGGAGCTCCTATAATTCACCCCTCCACTTT. It is translated as CASSLLGGSSYNSPLHF. The V gene is TRBV7-6, the J gene TRBJ1-6; a weak D match, TRBD1 (5 bases). Germline V gene data show CDR1 as SGHVS and CDR2 as FNYEAQ. The CDR3 loop spans 17 amino acids. Deletions cut 2 bases from V and 0 bases from J, with 11 bases between.

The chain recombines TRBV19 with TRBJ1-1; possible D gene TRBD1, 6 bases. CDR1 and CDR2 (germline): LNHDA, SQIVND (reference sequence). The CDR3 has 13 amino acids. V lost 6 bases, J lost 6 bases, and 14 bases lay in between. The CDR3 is CASRTQGRAEAFF. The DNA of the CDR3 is TGTGCCAGTAGAACACAGGGTCGGGCTGAAGCTTTCTTT. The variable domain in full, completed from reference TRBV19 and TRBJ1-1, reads DGGITQSPKYLFRKEGQNVTLSCEQNLNHDAMYWYRQDPGQGLRLIYYSQIVNDFQKGDIAEGYSVSREKKESFPLTVTSAQKNPTAFYLCASRTQGRAEAFFGQGTRLTVV.

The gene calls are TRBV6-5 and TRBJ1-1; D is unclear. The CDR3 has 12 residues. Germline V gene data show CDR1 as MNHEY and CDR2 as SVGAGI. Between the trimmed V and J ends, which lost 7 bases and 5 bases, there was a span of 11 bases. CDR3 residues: CASTERGTEAFF. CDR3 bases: TGTGCCAGCACCGAACGGGGAACTGAAGCTTTCTTT.

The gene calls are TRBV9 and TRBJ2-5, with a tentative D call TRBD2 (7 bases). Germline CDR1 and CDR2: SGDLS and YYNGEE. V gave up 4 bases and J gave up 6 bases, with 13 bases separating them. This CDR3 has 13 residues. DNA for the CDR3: TGTGCCAGCAGCCGGATGGGGGGGCAGACCCAGTACTTC. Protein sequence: CASSRMGGQTQYF.

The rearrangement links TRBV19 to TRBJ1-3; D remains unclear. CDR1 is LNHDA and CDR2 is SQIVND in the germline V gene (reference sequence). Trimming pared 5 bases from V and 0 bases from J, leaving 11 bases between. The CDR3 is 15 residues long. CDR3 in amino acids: CASSATASSGNTIYF. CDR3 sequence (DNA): TGTGCCAGTAGTGCCACAGCCAGCTCTGGAAACACCATATATTTT.

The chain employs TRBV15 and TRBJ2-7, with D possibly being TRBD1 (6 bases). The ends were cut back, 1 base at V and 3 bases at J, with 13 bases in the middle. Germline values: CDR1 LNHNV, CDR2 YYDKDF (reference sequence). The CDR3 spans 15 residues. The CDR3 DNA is TGTGCCACCAGCAGAGTGTTGGACAGAAACTACGAGCAGTACTTC. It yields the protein CATSRVLDRNYEQYF. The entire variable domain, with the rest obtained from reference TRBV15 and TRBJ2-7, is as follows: DAMVIQNPRYQVTQFGKPVTLSCSQTLNHNVMYWYQQKSSQAPKLLFHYYDKDFNNEADTPDNFQSRRPNTSFCFLDIRSPGLGDTAMYLCATSRVLDRNYEQYFGPGTRLTVT.

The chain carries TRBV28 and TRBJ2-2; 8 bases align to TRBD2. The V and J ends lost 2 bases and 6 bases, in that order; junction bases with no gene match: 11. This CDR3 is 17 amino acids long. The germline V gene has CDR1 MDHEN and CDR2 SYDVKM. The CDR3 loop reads CASSLARGARFPGELFF. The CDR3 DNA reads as TGTGCCAGCAGTTTAGCGCGGGGGGCGCGGTTTCCCGGGGAGCTGTTTTTT.

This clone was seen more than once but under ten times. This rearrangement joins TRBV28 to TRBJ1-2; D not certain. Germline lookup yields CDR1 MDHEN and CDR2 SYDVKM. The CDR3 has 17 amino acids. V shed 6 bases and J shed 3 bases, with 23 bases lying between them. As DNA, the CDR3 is TGTGCCAGCAGCCTAGGGTCGGGTGAAGGCCAGCACTATGGCTACACCTTC. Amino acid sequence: CASSLGSGEGQHYGYTF.

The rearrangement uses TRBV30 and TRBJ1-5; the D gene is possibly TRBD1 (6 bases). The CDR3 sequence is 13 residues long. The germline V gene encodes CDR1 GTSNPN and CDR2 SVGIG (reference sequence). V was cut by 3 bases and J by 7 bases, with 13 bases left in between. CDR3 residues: CAWSGGRDQPQHF. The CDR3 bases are TGTGCCTGGAGCGGGGGCAGGGACCAGCCCCAGCATTTT.

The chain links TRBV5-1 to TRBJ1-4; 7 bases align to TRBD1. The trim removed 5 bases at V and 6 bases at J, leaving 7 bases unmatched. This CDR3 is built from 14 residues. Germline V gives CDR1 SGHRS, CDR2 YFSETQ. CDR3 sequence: CASRHRDSYEKLFF. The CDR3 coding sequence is TGCGCCAGCAGGCACCGGGACAGTTATGAAAAACTGTTTTTT. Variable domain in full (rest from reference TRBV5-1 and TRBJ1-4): KAGVTQTPRYLIKTRGQQVTLSCSPISGHRSVSWYQQTPGQGLQFLFEYFSETQRNKGNFPGRFSGRQFSNSRSEMNVSTLELGDSALYLCASRHRDSYEKLFFGSGTQLSVL.

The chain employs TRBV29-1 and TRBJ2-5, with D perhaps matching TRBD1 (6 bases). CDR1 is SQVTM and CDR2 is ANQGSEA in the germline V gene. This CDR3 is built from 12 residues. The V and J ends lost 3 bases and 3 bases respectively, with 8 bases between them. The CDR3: CSVDRGEETQYF. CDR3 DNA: TGCAGCGTTGACAGGGGAGAAGAGACCCAGTACTTC.

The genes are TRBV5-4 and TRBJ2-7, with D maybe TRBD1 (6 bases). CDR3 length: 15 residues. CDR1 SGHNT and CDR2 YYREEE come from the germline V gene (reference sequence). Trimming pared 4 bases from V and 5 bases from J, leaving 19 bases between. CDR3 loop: CASSADLTGPNEQYF. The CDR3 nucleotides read TGTGCCAGCAGCGCGGATCTTACAGGGCCCAACGAGCAGTACTTC.

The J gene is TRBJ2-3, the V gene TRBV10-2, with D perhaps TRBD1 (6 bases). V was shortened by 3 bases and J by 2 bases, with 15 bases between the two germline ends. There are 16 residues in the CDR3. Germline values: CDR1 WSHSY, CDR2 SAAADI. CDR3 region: CASSDPGPGHTDTQYF. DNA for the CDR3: TGCGCCAGCAGTGACCCGGGACCGGGACACACAGATACGCAGTATTTT.

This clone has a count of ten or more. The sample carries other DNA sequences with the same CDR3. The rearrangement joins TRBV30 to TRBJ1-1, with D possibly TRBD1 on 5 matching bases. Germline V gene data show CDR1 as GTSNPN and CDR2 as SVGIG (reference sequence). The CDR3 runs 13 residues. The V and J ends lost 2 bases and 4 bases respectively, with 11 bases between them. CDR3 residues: CAWSRTGGTEAFF. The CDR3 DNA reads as TGTGCCTGGAGTCGGACCGGGGGCACTGAAGCTTTCTTT.

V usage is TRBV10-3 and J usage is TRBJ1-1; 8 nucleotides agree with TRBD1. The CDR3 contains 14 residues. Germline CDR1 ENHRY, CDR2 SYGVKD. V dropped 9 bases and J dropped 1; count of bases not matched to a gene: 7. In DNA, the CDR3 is TGTGCCATTCGCCAGGGGGCGGAGAACACTGAAGCTTTCTTT. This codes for CAIRQGAENTEAFF.

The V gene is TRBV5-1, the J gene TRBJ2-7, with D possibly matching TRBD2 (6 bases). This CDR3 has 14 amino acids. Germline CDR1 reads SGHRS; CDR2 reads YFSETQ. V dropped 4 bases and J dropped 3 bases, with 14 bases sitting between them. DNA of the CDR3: TGCGCCAGCAGCCCCCGGGACTTCGGCTACGAGCAGTACTTC. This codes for CASSPRDFGYEQYF.

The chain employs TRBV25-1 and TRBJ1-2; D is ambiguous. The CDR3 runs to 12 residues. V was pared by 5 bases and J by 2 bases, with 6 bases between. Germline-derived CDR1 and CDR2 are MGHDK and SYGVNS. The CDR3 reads CASSSVNYGYTF. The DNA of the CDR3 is TGTGCCAGCAGTTCAGTGAACTATGGCTACACCTTC.